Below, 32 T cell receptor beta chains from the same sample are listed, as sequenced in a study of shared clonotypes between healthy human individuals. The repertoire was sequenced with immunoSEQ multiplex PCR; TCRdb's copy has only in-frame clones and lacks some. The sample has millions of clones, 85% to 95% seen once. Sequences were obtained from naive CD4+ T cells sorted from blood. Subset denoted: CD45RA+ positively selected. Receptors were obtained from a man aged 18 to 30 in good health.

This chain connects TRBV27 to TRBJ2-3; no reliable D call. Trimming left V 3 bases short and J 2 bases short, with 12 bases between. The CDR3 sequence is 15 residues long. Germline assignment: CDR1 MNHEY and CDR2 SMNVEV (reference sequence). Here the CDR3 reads CASSFGRLYTDTQYF. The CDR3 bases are TGTGCCAGCAGTTTCGGTCGGCTATACACAGATACGCAGTATTTT.

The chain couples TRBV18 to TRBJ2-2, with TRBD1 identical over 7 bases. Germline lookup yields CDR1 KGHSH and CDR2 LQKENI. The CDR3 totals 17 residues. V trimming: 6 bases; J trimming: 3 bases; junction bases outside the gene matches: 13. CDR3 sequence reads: CASSATKGTVDTGELFF. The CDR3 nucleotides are TGTGCCAGCTCTGCCACAAAAGGGACAGTTGACACCGGGGAGCTGTTTTTT.

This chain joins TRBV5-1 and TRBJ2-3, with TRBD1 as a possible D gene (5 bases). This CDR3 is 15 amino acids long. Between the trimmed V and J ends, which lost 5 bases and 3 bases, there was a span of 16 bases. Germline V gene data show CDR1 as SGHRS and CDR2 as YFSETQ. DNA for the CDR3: TGCGCCAGCAGTCCGGAAGGGGTCGGGACAGATACGCAGTATTTT. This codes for CASSPEGVGTDTQYF.

The CDR3 sequence: CASSFGQDSSIEAFF. The CDR3 DNA reads TGTGCCAGCAGTTTCGGACAGGACTCCTCCATCGAAGCTTTCTTT. J is TRBJ1-1 and V is TRBV7-9; TRBD1 matches 7 bases. V was pared by 6 bases and J by 8 bases, with 15 bases of the junction left unmatched. Germline assignment: CDR1 SEHNR and CDR2 FQNEAQ (reference sequence). This CDR3 contains 15 residues.

In nucleotides, the CDR3 is TGTGCCAGCAGCTTCTCAGCCCAGGCGGGGGCAGTCAACGAGCAGTACTTC. Translating it yields CASSFSAQAGAVNEQYF. The chain joins TRBV7-9 to TRBJ2-7, with D possibly being TRBD2 (7 bases). Trimming removed 3 bases at V and 5 bases at J, with 23 bases between. The CDR3 is 17 residues long. Looked up from germline, CDR1 is SEHNR and CDR2 is FQNEAQ (reference sequence).

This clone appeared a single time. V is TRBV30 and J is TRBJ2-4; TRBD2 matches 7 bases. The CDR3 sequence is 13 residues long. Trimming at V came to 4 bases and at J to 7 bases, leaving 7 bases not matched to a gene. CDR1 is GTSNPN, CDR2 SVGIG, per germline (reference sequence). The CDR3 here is CAWTVGGRNIQYF. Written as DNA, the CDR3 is TGTGCCTGGACCGTGGGGGGGAGGAACATTCAGTACTTC.

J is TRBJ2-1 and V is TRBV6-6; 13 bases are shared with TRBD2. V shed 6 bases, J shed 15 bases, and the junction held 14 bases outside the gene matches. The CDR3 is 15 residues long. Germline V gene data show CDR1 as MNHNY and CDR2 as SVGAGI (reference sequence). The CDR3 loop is CASRPSLAGGTMGFF. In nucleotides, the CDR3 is TGTGCCAGCAGGCCTTCACTAGCGGGAGGGACTATGGGGTTCTTC.

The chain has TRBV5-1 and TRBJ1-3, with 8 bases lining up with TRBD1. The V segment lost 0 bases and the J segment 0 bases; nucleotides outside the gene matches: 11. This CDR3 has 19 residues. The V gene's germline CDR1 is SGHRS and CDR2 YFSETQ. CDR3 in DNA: TGCGCCAGCAGCTTGGATACAGGGGGGAAGAGTATCTCTGGAAACACCATATATTTT. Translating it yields CASSLDTGGKSISGNTIYF.

The chain's CDR3 is CASSGTSNTGELFF. The CDR3 nucleotides read TGTGCCAGCTCTGGGACTTCGAACACCGGGGAGCTGTTTTTT. V and J are TRBV6-6 and TRBJ2-2; TRBD2 is a possible D gene (6 bases). Per the germline V gene, CDR1 is MNHNY and CDR2 is SVGAGI (reference sequence). There are 14 residues in the CDR3. The V and J ends lost 8 bases and 0 bases respectively, with 10 bases between them.

The CDR3 spells CATMTGLSTEAFF. For the CDR3, the DNA is TGTGCCACCATGACAGGGCTGAGCACTGAAGCTTTCTTT. The genes are TRBV6-5 and TRBJ1-1; TRBD1 matches 7 bases. CDR1 MNHEY and CDR2 SVGAGI come from the germline V gene. The CDR3 length is 13 residues. V shed 10 bases, J shed 4 bases, and the junction held 9 bases outside the gene matches.

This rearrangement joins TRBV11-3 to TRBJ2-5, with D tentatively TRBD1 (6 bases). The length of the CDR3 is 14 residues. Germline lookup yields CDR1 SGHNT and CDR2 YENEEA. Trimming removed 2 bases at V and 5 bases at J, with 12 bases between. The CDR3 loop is CASSLSGAGETQYF. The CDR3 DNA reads TGTGCCAGCAGCTTATCAGGGGCCGGGGAGACCCAGTACTTC.

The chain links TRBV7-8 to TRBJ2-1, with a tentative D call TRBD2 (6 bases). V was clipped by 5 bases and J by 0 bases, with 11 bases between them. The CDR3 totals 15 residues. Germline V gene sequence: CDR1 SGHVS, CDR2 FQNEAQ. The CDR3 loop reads CASSVSGSSYNEQFF. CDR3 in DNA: TGTGCCAGCAGCGTTAGCGGTAGCTCCTACAATGAGCAGTTCTTC.

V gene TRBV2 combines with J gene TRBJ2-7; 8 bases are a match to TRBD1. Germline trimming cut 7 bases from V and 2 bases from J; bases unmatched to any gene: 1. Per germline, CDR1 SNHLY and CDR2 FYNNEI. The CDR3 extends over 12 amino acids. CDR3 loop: CASTGGAYEQYF. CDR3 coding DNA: TGTGCCAGCACAGGGGGCGCCTACGAGCAGTACTTC.

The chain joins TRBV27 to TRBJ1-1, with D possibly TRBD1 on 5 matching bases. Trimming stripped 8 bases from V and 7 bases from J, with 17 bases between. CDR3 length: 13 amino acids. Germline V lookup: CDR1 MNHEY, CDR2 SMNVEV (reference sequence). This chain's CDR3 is CASSHRGFSEAFF. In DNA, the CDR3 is TGTGCCAGCTCCCATCGGGGGTTTAGTGAAGCTTTCTTT.

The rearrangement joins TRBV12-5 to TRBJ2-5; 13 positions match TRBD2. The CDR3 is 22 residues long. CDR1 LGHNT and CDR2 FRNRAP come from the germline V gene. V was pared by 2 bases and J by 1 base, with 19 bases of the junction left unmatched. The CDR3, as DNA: TGTGCTAGTGGTTTGATTCCCTCTACTAGCGGGAGGGCCTCTCAATTCCAAGAGACCCAGTACTTC. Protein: CASGLIPSTSGRASQFQETQYF.

The CDR3: CASSPPFRRIYEQYF. The CDR3 DNA sequence: TGTGCCAGCAGCCCCCCCTTTAGGAGAATCTACGAGCAGTACTTC. V is TRBV21-1 and J is TRBJ2-7; the table's D call of TRBD2 was not tested on the DNA. TRBV21-1 is a recognized pseudogene. CDR3 length equals 15 residues.

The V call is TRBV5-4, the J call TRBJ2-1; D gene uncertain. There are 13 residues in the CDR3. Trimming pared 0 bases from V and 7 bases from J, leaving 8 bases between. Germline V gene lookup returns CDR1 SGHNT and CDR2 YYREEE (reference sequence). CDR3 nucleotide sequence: TGTGCCAGCAGCTTGGATAGCACGAATGAGCAGTTCTTC. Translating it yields CASSLDSTNEQFF. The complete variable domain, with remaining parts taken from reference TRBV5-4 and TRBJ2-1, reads ETGVTQSPTHLIKTRGQQVTLRCSSQSGHNTVSWYQQALGQGPQFIFQYYREEENGRGNFPPRFSGLQFPNYSSELNVNALELDDSALYLCASSLDSTNEQFFGPGTRLTVL.

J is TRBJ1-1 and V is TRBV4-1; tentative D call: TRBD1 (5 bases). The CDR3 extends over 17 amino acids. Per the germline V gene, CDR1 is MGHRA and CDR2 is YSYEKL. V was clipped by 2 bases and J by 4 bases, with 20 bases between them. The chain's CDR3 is CASSQQGRGVIGTEAFF. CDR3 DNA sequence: TGCGCCAGCAGCCAACAGGGACGCGGCGTCATCGGCACTGAAGCTTTCTTT.

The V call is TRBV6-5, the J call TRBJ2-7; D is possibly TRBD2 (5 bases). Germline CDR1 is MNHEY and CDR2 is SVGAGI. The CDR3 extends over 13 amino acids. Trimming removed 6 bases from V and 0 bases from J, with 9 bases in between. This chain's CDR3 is CASSPGFSYEQYF. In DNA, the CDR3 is TGTGCCAGCAGCCCGGGGTTCTCCTACGAGCAGTACTTC.

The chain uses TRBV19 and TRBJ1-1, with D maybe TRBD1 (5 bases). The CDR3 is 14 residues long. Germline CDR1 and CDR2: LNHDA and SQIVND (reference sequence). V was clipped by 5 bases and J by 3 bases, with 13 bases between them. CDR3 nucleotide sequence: TGTGCCAGTAGTGCGCAGGGCGGGCACACTGAAGCTTTCTTT. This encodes CASSAQGGHTEAFF.

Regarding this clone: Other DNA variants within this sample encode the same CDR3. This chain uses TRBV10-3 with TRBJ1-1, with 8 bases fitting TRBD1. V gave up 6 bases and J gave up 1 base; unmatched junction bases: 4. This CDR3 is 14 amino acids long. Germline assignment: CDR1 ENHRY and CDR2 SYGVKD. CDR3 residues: CAISGRGPNTEAFF. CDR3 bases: TGTGCCATCAGCGGCAGGGGGCCGAACACTGAAGCTTTCTTT.

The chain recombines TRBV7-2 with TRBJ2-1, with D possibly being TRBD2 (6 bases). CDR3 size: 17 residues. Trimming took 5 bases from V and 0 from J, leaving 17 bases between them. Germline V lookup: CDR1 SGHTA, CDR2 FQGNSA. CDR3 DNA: TGTGCCAGCAGCCGGGTCTCGGGGGTTAGCTCCTACAATGAGCAGTTCTTC. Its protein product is CASSRVSGVSSYNEQFF.

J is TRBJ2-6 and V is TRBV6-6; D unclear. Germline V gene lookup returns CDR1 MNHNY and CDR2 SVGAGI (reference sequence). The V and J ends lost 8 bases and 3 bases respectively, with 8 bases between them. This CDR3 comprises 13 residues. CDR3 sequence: CASHEVGANVLTF. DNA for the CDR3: TGTGCCAGCCACGAGGTTGGGGCCAACGTCCTGACTTTC.

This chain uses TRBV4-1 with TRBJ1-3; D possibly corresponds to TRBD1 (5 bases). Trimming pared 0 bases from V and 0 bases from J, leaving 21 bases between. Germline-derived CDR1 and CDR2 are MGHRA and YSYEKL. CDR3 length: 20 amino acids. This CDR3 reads CASSQDPQRGSLSSGNTIYF. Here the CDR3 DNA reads TGCGCCAGCAGCCAAGATCCTCAGAGGGGCAGTTTGAGCTCTGGAAACACCATATATTTT.

The CDR3, as DNA: TGCGCCAGCAGCCCGACTAGCGGGGGATTAAACGGGGAGCTGTTTTTT. This codes for CASSPTSGGLNGELFF. The gene calls are TRBV5-1 and TRBJ2-2; 12 positions match TRBD2. CDR3 length: 16 residues. Unmatched junction bases numbered 8, after V lost 4 bases and J lost 7 bases. CDR1 is SGHRS, CDR2 YFSETQ, per germline.

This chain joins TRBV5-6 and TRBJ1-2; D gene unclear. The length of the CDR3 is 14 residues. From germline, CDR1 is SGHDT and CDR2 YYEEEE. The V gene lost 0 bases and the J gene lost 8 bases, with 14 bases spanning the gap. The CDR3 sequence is CASSLELGLGGYTF. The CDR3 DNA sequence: TGTGCCAGCAGCTTGGAATTGGGCCTAGGCGGCTACACCTTC.

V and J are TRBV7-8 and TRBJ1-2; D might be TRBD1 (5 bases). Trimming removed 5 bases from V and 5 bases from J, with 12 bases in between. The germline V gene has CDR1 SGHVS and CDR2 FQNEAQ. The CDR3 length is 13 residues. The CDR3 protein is CASSGLGGYGYTF. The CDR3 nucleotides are TGTGCCAGCAGCGGGCTCGGGGGTTATGGCTACACCTTC.

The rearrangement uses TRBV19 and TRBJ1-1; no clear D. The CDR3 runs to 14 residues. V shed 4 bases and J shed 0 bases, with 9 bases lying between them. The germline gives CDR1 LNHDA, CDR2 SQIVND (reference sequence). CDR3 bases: TGTGCCAGTAGTAGCGGACTGTTGAACACTGAAGCTTTCTTT. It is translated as CASSSGLLNTEAFF.

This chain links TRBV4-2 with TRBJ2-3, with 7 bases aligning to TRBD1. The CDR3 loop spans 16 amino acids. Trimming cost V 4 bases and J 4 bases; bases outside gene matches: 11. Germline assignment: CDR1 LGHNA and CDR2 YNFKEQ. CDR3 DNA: TGTGCCAGCAGCCTGGGGCCAGGGGGTGTCGCAGATACGCAGTATTTT. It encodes CASSLGPGGVADTQYF.

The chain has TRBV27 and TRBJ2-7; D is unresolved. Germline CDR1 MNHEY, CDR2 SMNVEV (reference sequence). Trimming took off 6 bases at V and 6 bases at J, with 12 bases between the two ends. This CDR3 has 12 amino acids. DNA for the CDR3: TGTGCCAGCAGCCTCCCCCTAAGCGAGCAGTACTTC. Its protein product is CASSLPLSEQYF.

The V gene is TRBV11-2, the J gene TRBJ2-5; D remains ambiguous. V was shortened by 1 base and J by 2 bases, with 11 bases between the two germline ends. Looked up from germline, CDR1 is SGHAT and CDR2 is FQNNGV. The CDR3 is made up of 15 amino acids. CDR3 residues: CASSLVYGSQETQYF. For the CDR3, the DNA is TGTGCCAGCAGCTTAGTGTACGGGTCACAAGAGACCCAGTACTTC.

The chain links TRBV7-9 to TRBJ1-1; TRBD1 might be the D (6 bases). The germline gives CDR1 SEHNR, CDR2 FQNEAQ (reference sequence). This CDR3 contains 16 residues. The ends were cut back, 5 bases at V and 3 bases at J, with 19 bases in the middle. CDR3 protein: CASSPTGPTADTEAFF. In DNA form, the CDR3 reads TGTGCCAGCAGCCCCACAGGGCCCACCGCGGACACTGAAGCTTTCTTT.